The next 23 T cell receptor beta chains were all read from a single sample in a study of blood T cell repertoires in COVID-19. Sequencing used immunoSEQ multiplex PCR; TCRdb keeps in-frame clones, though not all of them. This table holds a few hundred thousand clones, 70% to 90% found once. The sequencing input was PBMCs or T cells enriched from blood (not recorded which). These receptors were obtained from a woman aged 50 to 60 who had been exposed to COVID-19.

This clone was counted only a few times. CDR3 nucleotide sequence: TGTGCCAGCAGCTTAACTCGGGAGGGTGGCTACACCTTC. Translated, it gives CASSLTREGGYTF. The V call is TRBV7-2, the J call TRBJ1-2; D uncertain. Trimming removed 2 bases at V and 7 bases at J, with 11 bases between. This CDR3 has 13 residues. Per the germline V gene, CDR1 is SGHTA and CDR2 is FQGNSA.

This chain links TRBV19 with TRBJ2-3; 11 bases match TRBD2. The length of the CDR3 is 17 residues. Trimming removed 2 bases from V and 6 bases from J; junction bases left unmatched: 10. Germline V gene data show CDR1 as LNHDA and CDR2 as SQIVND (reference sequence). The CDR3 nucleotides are TGTGCCAGTAGTATAAGTTCTGTCCTAGCGGGGGGTGATACGCAGTATTTT. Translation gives CASSISSVLAGGDTQYF.

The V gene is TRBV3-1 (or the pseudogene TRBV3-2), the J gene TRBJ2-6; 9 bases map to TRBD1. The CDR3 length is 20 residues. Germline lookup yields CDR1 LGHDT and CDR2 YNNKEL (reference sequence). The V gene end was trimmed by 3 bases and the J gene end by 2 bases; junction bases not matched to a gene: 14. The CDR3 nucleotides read TGTGCCAGCAGCCACAACCGAGAGGGACAGGGAATCCCTGGGGCCAACGTCCTGACTTTC. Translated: CASSHNREGQGIPGANVLTF.

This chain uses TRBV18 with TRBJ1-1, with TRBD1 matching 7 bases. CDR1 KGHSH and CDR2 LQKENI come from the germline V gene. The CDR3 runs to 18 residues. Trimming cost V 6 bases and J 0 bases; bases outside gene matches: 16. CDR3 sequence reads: CASSQRPRATGLNTEAFF. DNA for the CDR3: TGTGCCAGCTCTCAAAGGCCCCGGGCGACAGGGCTGAACACTGAAGCTTTCTTT.

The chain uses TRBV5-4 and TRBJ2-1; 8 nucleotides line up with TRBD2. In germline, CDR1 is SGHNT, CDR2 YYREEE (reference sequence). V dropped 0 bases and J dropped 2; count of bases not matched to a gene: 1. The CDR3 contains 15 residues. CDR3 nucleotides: TGTGCCAGCAGCTTGGGCGGGGGGACCTACAATGAGCAGTTCTTC. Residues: CASSLGGGTYNEQFF.

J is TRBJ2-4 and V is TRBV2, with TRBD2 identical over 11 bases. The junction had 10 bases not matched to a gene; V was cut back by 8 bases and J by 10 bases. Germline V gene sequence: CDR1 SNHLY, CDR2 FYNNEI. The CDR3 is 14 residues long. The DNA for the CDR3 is TGTGCCAGCGGCCCGACTAGCGGGGTGCAAATTCAGTACTTC. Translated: CASGPTSGVQIQYF.

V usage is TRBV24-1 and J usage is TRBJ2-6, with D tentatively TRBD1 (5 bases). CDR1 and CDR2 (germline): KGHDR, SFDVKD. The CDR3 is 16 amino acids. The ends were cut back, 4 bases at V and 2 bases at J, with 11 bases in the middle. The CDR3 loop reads CATSDKSRAGANVLTF. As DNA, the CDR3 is TGTGCCACCAGTGACAAGTCCAGGGCTGGGGCCAACGTCCTGACTTTC.

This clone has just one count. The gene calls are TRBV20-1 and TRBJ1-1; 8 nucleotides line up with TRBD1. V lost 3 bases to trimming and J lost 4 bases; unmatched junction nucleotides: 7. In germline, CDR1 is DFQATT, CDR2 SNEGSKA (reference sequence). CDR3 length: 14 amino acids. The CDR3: CSASDRGAITEAFF. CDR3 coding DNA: TGCAGTGCTAGTGACAGGGGCGCAATCACTGAAGCTTTCTTT.

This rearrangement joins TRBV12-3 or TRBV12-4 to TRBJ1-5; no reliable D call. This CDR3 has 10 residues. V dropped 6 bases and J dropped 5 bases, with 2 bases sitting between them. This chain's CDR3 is CASSYQPQHF. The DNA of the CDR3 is TGTGCCAGCAGCTATCAGCCCCAGCATTTT.

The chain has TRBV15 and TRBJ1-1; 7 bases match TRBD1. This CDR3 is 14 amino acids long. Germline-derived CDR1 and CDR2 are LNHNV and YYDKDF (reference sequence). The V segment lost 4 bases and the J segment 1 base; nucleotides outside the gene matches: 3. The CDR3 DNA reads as TGTGCCACCAGCAACCGACAGGGGAACACTGAAGCTTTCTTT. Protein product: CATSNRQGNTEAFF. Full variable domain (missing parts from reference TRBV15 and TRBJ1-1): DAMVIQNPRYQVTQFGKPVTLSCSQTLNHNVMYWYQQKSSQAPKLLFHYYDKDFNNEADTPDNFQSRRPNTSFCFLDIRSPGLGDTAMYLCATSNRQGNTEAFFGQGTRLTVV.

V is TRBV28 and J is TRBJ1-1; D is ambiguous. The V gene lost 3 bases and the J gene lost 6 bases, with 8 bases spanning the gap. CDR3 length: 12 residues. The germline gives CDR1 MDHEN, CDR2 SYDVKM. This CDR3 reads CASSLISAEAFF. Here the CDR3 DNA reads TGTGCCAGCAGTTTGATAAGCGCTGAAGCTTTCTTT.

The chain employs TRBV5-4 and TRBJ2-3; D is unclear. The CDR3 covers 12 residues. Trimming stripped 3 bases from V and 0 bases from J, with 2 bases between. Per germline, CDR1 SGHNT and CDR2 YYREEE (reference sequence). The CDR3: CASSSSTDTQYF. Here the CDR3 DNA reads TGTGCCAGCAGCTCTAGCACAGATACGCAGTATTTT.

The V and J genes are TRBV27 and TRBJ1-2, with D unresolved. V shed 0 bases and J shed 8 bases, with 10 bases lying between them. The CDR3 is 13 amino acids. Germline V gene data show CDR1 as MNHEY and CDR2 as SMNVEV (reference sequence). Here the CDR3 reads CASSLSGGLGYTF. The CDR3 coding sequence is TGTGCCAGCAGTTTATCAGGAGGGCTGGGCTACACCTTC.

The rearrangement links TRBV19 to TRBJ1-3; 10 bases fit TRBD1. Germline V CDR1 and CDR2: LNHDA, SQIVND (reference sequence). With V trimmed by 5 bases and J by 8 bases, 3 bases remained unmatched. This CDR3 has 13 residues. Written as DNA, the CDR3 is TGTGCCAGTAGTCCGGACAGGGGGGACACCATATATTTT. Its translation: CASSPDRGDTIYF. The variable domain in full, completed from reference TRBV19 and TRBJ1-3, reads DGGITQSPKYLFRKEGQNVTLSCEQNLNHDAMYWYRQDPGQGLRLIYYSQIVNDFQKGDIAEGYSVSREKKESFPLTVTSAQKNPTAFYLCASSPDRGDTIYFGEGSWLTVV.

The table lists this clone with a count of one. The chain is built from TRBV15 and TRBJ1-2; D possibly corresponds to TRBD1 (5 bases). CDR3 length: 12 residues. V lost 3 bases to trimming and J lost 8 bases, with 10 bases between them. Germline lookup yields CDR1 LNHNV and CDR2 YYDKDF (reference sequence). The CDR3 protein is CATSRGGRGYTF. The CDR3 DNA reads TGTGCCACCAGCAGGGGGGGTCGGGGCTACACCTTC.

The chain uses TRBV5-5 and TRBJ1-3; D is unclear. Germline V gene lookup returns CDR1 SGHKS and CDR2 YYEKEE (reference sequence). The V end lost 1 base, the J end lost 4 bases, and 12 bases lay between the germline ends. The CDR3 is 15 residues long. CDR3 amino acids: CASSLYPGVGNTIYF. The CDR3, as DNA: TGTGCCAGCAGCTTGTACCCGGGTGTGGGAAACACCATATATTTT.

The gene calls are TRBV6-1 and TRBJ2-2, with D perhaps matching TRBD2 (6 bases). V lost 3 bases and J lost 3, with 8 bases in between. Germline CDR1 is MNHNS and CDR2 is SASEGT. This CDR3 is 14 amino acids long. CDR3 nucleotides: TGTGCCAGCAGTGAGCGGGGCTACACCGGGGAGCTGTTTTTT. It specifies CASSERGYTGELFF.

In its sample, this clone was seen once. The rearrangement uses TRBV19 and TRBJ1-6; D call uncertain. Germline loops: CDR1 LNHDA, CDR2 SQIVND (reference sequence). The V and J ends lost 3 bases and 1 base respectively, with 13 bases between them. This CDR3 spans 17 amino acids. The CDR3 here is CASSMVGAGSYNSPLHF. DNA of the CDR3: TGTGCCAGTAGTATGGTAGGAGCTGGTTCCTATAATTCACCCCTCCACTTT.

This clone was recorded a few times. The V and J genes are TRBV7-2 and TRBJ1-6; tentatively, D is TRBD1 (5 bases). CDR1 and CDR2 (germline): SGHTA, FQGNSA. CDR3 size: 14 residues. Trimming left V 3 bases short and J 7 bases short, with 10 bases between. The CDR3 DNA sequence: TGTGCCAGCAGCTTCAGGGTAACGAATTCACCCCTCCACTTT. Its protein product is CASSFRVTNSPLHF.

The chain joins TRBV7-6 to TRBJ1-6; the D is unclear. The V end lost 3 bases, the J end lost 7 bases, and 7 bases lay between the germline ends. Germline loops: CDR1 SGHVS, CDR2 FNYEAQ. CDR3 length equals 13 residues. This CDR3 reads CASSFQENSPLHF. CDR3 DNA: TGTGCCAGCAGCTTTCAGGAAAATTCACCCCTCCACTTT.

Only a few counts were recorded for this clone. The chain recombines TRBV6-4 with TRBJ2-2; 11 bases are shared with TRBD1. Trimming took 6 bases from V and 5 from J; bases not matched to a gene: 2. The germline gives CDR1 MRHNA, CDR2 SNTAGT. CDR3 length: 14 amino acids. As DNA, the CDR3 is TGTGCCAGCAGCGGACAGGGGGCAACCGGGGAGCTGTTTTTT. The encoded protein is CASSGQGATGELFF.

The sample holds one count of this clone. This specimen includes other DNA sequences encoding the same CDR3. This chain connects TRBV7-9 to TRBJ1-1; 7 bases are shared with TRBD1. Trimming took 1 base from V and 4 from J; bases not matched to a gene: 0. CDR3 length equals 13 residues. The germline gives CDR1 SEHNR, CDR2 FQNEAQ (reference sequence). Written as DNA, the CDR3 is TGTGCCAGCAGCTTAGGACAGGGCACTGAAGCTTTCTTT. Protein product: CASSLGQGTEAFF.

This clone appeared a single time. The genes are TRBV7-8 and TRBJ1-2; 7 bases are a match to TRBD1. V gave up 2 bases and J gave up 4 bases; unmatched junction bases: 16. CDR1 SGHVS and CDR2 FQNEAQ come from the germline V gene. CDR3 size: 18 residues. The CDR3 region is CASSLRFRQGISLYGYTF. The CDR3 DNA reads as TGTGCCAGCAGCTTAAGGTTCAGACAGGGCATAAGTCTCTATGGCTACACCTTC. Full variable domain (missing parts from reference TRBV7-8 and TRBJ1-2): GAGVSQSPRYKVAKRGQDVALRCDPISGHVSLFWYQQALGQGPEFLTYFQNEAQLDKSGLPSDRFFAERPEGSVSTLKIQRTQQEDSAVYLCASSLRFRQGISLYGYTFGSGTRLTVV.